The clone carrying this T cell receptor (gamma chain) was observed a few times. Antigen specificity is unknown. This entry belongs to a study of gammadelta T cells in human blood. This CDR3 has 18 residues. The trim removed 0 bases at V and 10 bases at J, leaving 24 bases unmatched. The V gene's germline CDR1 is EGSNGY and CDR2 YDSYNSKV. TCRdb re-processed the RT-PCR reads via CATT. This table holds 300 or so gamma-chain clones, roughly a tenth found once. Study results and limitations: Polyclonal expansion of innate γδ T cells after birth appeared microbially driven.

The clonotype comes from a human donor. The sample comprised non-Vgamma9Vdelta2 gamma-delta T cells from adult blood. The chain links TRGV2 to TRGJ1 or TRGJ2. CDR3 in DNA: TGTGCCACCTGGGACGGGCCAGGCCAAGTCGAAAACGGGCGGAAGAAACTCTTT. Its translation is CATWDGPGQVENGRKKLF.